A selection of T cell receptor beta chains follows, all from one sample in a study of cytomegalovirus exposure and HLA in healthy donors. Generated by immunoSEQ multiplex PCR, the TCRdb table keeps only in-frame clones and is missing some. The sample records about 280,000 clones, roughly 90% being singletons. Sequencing input: PBMCs. The receptors were gathered from a woman younger than 35 in good health and CMV-seronegative. The CDR3 runs from the conserved cysteine through the conserved F or W. The order of the fields is V gene, clone size, J gene, D gene, CDR3 length, CDR3 DNA, CDR3 protein. The D gene is left open where the match is weak. Expanded clones get a size class; other rows say once, few or many, or leave the size out.

V: TRBV27
size: .
J: TRBJ1-1
D: .
length: 13
DNA: TGTGCCAGCAGTCCAACACTAAACACTGAAGCTTTCTTT
CDR3: CASSPTLNTEAFF

V: TRBV5-6
size: .
J: TRBJ2-1
D: .
length: 19
DNA: TGTGCCAGCAGCTTGATCCAGGGTGAATCAAAAGAGACCTACAATGAGCAGTTCTTC
CDR3: CASSLIQGESKETYNEQFF

V: TRBV5-6
size: .
J: TRBJ2-1
D: .
length: 14
DNA: TGTGCCAGCAGAGAGGCAGGGGGGCGGGATGAGCAGTTCTTC
CDR3: CASREAGGRDEQFF

V: TRBV15
size: once
J: TRBJ1-3
D: .
length: 16
DNA: TGTGCCACCAGCAACCTAGGTGCGGGCTCTGGAAACACCATATATTTT
CDR3: CATSNLGAGSGNTIYF

V: TRBV4-3
size: .
J: TRBJ1-3
D: .
length: 15
DNA: TGCGCCAGCAGCGAGGGAGTGAGCGCTGGAAACACCATATATTTT
CDR3: CASSEGVSAGNTIYF

V: TRBV5-6
size: .
J: TRBJ2-1
D: .
length: 14
DNA: TGTGCCAGCAGCCAAAACGGGGATTACAATGAGCAGTTCTTC
CDR3: CASSQNGDYNEQFF

V: TRBV28
size: once
J: TRBJ1-2
D: TRBD1
length: 12
DNA: TGTGCCAGCAGCCGACAGGGATCCGGCTACACCTTC
CDR3: CASSRQGSGYTF

V: TRBV2
size: once
J: TRBJ2-2
D: .
length: 15
DNA: TGTGCCAGCAGCCGGACTCCTACGAACACCGGGGAGCTGTTTTTT
CDR3: CASSRTPTNTGELFF

V: TRBV7-2
size: .
J: TRBJ1-2
D: TRBD1
length: 15
DNA: TGTGCCAGCAGCGTGACGGGACAGGGAAACTATGGCTACACCTTC
CDR3: CASSVTGQGNYGYTF

V: TRBV7-3
size: .
J: TRBJ1-1
D: TRBD1
length: 18
DNA: TGTGCCAGCAGCTTAATAGGGACAGGGAGGGTCGGGAACACTGAAGCTTTCTTT
CDR3: CASSLIGTGRVGNTEAFF

V: TRBV5-1
size: .
J: TRBJ2-1
D: .
length: 14
DNA: TGCGCCAGCGGACAACGACAGGGACTGGGCGAGCAGTTCTTC
CDR3: CASGQRQGLGEQFF

V: TRBV30
size: few
J: TRBJ1-1
D: .
length: 13
DNA: TGTGCCTGGAGTGTAAAGGGGCAGGCTGAAGCTTTCTTT
CDR3: CAWSVKGQAEAFF

V: TRBV7-9
size: once
J: TRBJ2-5
D: TRBD1
length: 15
DNA: TGTGCCAGCAGCTTGGAGACAGGGGGCAGAGAGACCCAGTACTTC
CDR3: CASSLETGGRETQYF

V: TRBV6-5
size: .
J: TRBJ2-5
D: .
length: 13
DNA: TGTGCCAGCAGCCCTACAGTACAAGAGACCCAGTACTTC
CDR3: CASSPTVQETQYF

V: TRBV28
size: .
J: TRBJ2-2
D: TRBD2
length: 15
DNA: TGTGCCAGCGCCTCGGGGGGATCGGGCACCGGGGAGCTGTTTTTT
CDR3: CASASGGSGTGELFF

V: TRBV11-2
size: .
J: TRBJ1-1
D: TRBD1
length: 12
DNA: TGTGCCAGCAGAAGGCCGGGACAGTCCGCTTTCTTT
CDR3: CASRRPGQSAFF

V: TRBV10-1
size: .
J: TRBJ2-1
D: TRBD2
length: 17
DNA: TGCGCCAGCAGTGAAGAACTAGCGGGAGCCCTCGGGCATGAGCAGTTCTTC
CDR3: CASSEELAGALGHEQFF

V: TRBV4-1
size: .
J: TRBJ2-2
D: TRBD1
length: 20
DNA: TGCGCCAGCAGCCAAGATTTGTACAGGGGGCTGCTCCAGGGTACCGGGGAGCTGTTTTTT
CDR3: CASSQDLYRGLLQGTGELFF

V: TRBV12-5
size: .
J: TRBJ2-7
D: TRBD1
length: 19
DNA: TGTGCTAGTGGTATCCCCTCGGGACAGGGGATAGTTAACTCCTACGAGCAGTACTTC
CDR3: CASGIPSGQGIVNSYEQYF

V: TRBV7-8
size: .
J: TRBJ1-1
D: .
length: 15
DNA: TGTGCCAGCAGCTTAGCGTGGGGCCTGAACACTGAAGCTTTCTTT
CDR3: CASSLAWGLNTEAFF

V: TRBV19
size: .
J: TRBJ2-7
D: .
length: 15
DNA: TGTGCCAGTAGAGACTCAGGGGGACTCGCCTACGAGCAGTACTTC
CDR3: CASRDSGGLAYEQYF

V: TRBV5-1
size: .
J: TRBJ2-3
D: .
length: 14
DNA: TGCGCCAGCAGCCCCTTAGAAGTCTGGGATACGCAGTATTTT
CDR3: CASSPLEVWDTQYF

V: TRBV5-4
size: .
J: TRBJ2-3
D: .
length: 16
DNA: TGTGCCAGCAGCCCATCCCAGGGCCGCCGCACAGATACGCAGTATTTT
CDR3: CASSPSQGRRTDTQYF

V: TRBV25-1
size: .
J: TRBJ1-5
D: .
length: 14
DNA: TGTGCCAGCAGTGAATGGGAGCTAAATCAGCCCCAGCATTTT
CDR3: CASSEWELNQPQHF

V: TRBV4-1
size: .
J: TRBJ1-6
D: .
length: 16
DNA: TGCGCCAGCAGCCAAGAGGGGGCAGGCATGCTTTCACCCCTCCACTTT
CDR3: CASSQEGAGMLSPLHF

V: TRBV4-1
size: .
J: TRBJ1-5
D: .
length: 15
DNA: TGCGCCAGCAGCCCCTACGGGGATAGCAATCAGCCCCAGCATTTT
CDR3: CASSPYGDSNQPQHF

V: TRBV28
size: .
J: TRBJ2-2
D: .
length: 13
DNA: TGTGCCATTTTAGCGCTGAACACCGGGGAGCTGTTTTTT
CDR3: CAILALNTGELFF

V: TRBV28
size: .
J: TRBJ2-5
D: .
length: 15
DNA: TGTGCCAGCAGTTTATATAGGAGAAACCAAGAGACCCAGTACTTC
CDR3: CASSLYRRNQETQYF